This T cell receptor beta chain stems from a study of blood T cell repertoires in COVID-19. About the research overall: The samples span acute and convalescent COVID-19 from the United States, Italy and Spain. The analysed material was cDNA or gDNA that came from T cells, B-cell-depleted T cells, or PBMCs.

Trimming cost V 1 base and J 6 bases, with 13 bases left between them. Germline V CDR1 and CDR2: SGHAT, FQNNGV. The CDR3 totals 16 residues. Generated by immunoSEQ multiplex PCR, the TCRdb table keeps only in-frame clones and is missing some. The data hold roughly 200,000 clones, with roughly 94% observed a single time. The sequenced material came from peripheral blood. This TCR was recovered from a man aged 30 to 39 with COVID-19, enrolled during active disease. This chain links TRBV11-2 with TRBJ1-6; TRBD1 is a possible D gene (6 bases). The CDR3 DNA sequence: TGTGCCAGCAGCTTAGTGCAGGGGCAAGGTAATTCACCCCTCCACTTT. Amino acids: CASSLVQGQGNSPLHF.